The 29 T cell receptor beta chains reported below all come from one sample, sequenced in a study of T cells in Graves' hyperthyroidism and ophthalmopathy. The investigators amplified TCR beta CDR3 regions from RNA transcripts. The study used the HTBI primer set for a first-round RT-PCR of the TCR CDR3. One entry per CDR3 protein, called by TCRdb with MiXCR from the multiplex PCR reads. In the table there are a few hundred thousand distinct CDR3 sequences, approximately 14% of which are singletons. Specimen: blood. The origin of the receptors is a woman between 25 and 40 years old with Graves' ophthalmopathy.

This clonotype was seen more than once but under ten times. The chain carries TRBV27 and TRBJ2-3; D call uncertain. Trimming took off 6 bases at V and 4 bases at J, with 20 bases between the two ends. This CDR3 is 16 amino acids long. Germline CDR1 is MNHEY and CDR2 is SMNVEV (reference sequence). CDR3 in DNA: TGTGCCAGCAGGCCCATTTATGACCTTTTTGCAGATACGCAGTATTTT. This sequence encodes CASRPIYDLFADTQYF.

This clonotype was counted many times. This chain joins TRBV5-1 and TRBJ2-7; 10 bases are a match to TRBD1. In germline, CDR1 is SGHRS, CDR2 YFSETQ. The CDR3 loop spans 15 amino acids. Trimming took 3 bases from V and 3 from J; bases not matched to a gene: 6. The CDR3 region is CASSSRDRGHYEQYF. The CDR3 nucleotides read TGCGCCAGCAGCTCTAGGGACAGGGGACACTACGAGCAGTACTTC.

This clonotype was seen a handful of times. The chain carries TRBV15 and TRBJ1-2; TRBD1 is a possible D gene (6 bases). From germline, CDR1 is LNHNV and CDR2 YYDKDF (reference sequence). Trimming cost V 1 base and J 2 bases, with 14 bases left between them. The CDR3 is made up of 16 amino acids. CDR3 sequence: CATSRGGGAINYGYTF. The DNA of the CDR3 is TGTGCCACCAGCAGAGGAGGGGGGGCAATAAACTATGGCTACACCTTC. Full variable domain (outside the CDR3, taken from reference TRBV15 and TRBJ1-2): DAMVIQNPRYQVTQFGKPVTLSCSQTLNHNVMYWYQQKSSQAPKLLFHYYDKDFNNEADTPDNFQSRRPNTSFCFLDIRSPGLGDTAMYLCATSRGGGAINYGYTFGSGTRLTVV.

In its sample, this clonotype was seen many times. This rearrangement joins TRBV28 to TRBJ1-2, with no clear D. Trimming pared 4 bases from V and 4 bases from J, leaving 16 bases between. This CDR3 is built from 15 residues. In germline, CDR1 is MDHEN, CDR2 SYDVKM. CDR3 in amino acids: CASSSPGGPSYGYTF. The CDR3 bases are TGTGCCAGCAGTTCCCCGGGAGGGCCCAGCTATGGCTACACCTTC.

The chain combines TRBV12-3 or TRBV12-4 with TRBJ2-5; 13 bases are shared with TRBD2. The trim removed 3 bases at V and 2 bases at J, leaving 6 bases unmatched. This CDR3 region has 17 residues. The CDR3 here is CASSFPTSGGDQETQYF. CDR3 coding DNA: TGTGCCAGCAGTTTCCCCACTAGCGGGGGGGATCAAGAGACCCAGTACTTC.

This clonotype was detected a few times. The gene calls are TRBV28 and TRBJ1-6, with 7 bases matching TRBD1. V gave up 3 bases and J gave up 7 bases; unmatched junction bases: 12. There are 17 residues in the CDR3. Per the germline V gene, CDR1 is MDHEN and CDR2 is SYDVKM. The CDR3 DNA is TGTGCCAGCAGTTTCCTAGATCCGACAGGGTTCAATTCACCCCTCCACTTT. This codes for CASSFLDPTGFNSPLHF.

The count of this clonotype is one. An end of the junction differs from the germline gene, which may be a read error. V and J are TRBV11-2 and TRBJ1-3; TRBD1 is a possible D gene (6 bases). Looked up from germline, CDR1 is SGHAT and CDR2 is FQNNGV. This CDR3 has 15 amino acids. CDR3 nucleotide sequence: TGTGCCAGCAGCTTAGAGTGGGCCGGGACACCAAATCCAGATTTT. Translating gives CASSLEWAGTPNPDF.

The rearrangement links TRBV15 to TRBJ2-6, with D possibly matching TRBD2 (5 bases). V was trimmed by 5 bases and J by 0 bases, leaving 14 bases between them. Germline V gives CDR1 LNHNV, CDR2 YYDKDF (reference sequence). The CDR3 totals 17 residues. As DNA, the CDR3 is TGTGCCACCAGCCCCCAAGGTGGGAGCTCTGGGGCCAACGTCCTGACTTTC. Translation: CATSPQGGSSGANVLTF.

V gene TRBV5-6 combines with J gene TRBJ2-2; 9 positions match TRBD1. The CDR3 length is 16 residues. Losses at the gene ends were 2 bases for V and 0 bases for J; bases not matched to a gene: 2. Germline-derived CDR1 and CDR2 are SGHDT and YYEEEE. The CDR3 DNA sequence: TGTGCCAGCAGCTTAGGGACAGGGTCGAACACCGGGGAGCTGTTTTTT. Translating it yields CASSLGTGSNTGELFF.

The genes are TRBV19 and TRBJ2-1, with D perhaps TRBD1 (5 bases). The germline V and J ends were trimmed by 3 bases and 7 bases, with 16 bases remaining between them. The CDR3 loop spans 15 amino acids. Germline CDR1 is LNHDA and CDR2 is SQIVND (reference sequence). In nucleotides, the CDR3 is TGTGCCAGTAGTATTGAAGGGGCGACGACAAATGAGCAGTTCTTC. Residues: CASSIEGATTNEQFF.

The table lists this clonotype with a few counts. The V call is TRBV19, the J call TRBJ2-4; possible D gene TRBD1, 5 bases. Germline loops: CDR1 LNHDA, CDR2 SQIVND (reference sequence). V was trimmed by 0 bases and J by 3 bases, leaving 21 bases between them. The CDR3 runs to 19 residues. For the CDR3, the DNA is TGTGCCAGTAGTATAGATCAGGGTGTTTCGGATGCGAACAAAAACATTCAGTACTTC. Its protein is CASSIDQGVSDANKNIQYF.

A few counts support this clonotype. The chain joins TRBV6-1 to TRBJ1-2; 8 nucleotides align to TRBD1. J was trimmed by 5 bases and V by 5 bases; bases with no gene match: 7. CDR1 and CDR2 from the germline V gene are MNHNS and SASEGT. CDR3 length equals 14 residues. The chain's CDR3 is CASSPGQALYGYTF. The DNA for the CDR3 is TGTGCCAGCAGTCCGGGACAGGCTCTTTATGGCTACACCTTC.

This clonotype occurred a few times. The rearrangement uses TRBV19 and TRBJ2-7; 8 bases align to TRBD1. Germline lookup yields CDR1 LNHDA and CDR2 SQIVND (reference sequence). J lost 0 bases, V lost 4 bases, and 5 bases had no gene match. This CDR3 is 15 amino acids long. The CDR3 is CASSNGQGLSYEQYF. Here the CDR3 DNA reads TGTGCCAGTAGTAATGGACAGGGTCTCTCCTACGAGCAGTACTTC.

This clonotype was found a few times. The V and J genes are TRBV10-2 and TRBJ1-3; D is perhaps TRBD1 (6 bases). The CDR3 loop spans 17 amino acids. The V gene's germline CDR1 is WSHSY and CDR2 SAAADI. The V end was cut by 3 bases, the J end by 4 bases, with 19 bases between. CDR3 in DNA: TGCGCCAGCAGTGATACAGGGAGGAAGTCGGAAGGAAACACCATATATTTT. This translates into CASSDTGRKSEGNTIYF.

This chain connects TRBV4-1 to TRBJ2-2; either TRBD1 or TRBD2 may supply D (6 bases each). The V end lost 5 bases, the J end lost 1 base, and 11 bases lay between the germline ends. Germline CDR1 reads MGHRA; CDR2 reads YSYEKL. The CDR3 is made up of 15 amino acids. This chain's CDR3 is CASSSEGGNTGELFF. Written as DNA, the CDR3 is TGCGCCAGCAGCTCCGAGGGGGGGAACACCGGGGAGCTGTTTTTT.

The sample holds many counts of this clonotype. The rearrangement links TRBV11-1 to TRBJ2-5; TRBD2 aligns across 10 bases. V was pared by 0 bases and J by 3 bases, with 4 bases of the junction left unmatched. Germline loops: CDR1 SGHAT, CDR2 FQDESV (reference sequence). The CDR3 sequence is 16 residues long. The CDR3 is CASSLALLAGEETQYF. CDR3 DNA: TGTGCCAGCAGCTTAGCCCTCCTAGCGGGGGAAGAGACCCAGTACTTC.

This chain uses TRBV5-1 with TRBJ2-1, with 8 bases matching TRBD2. With V trimmed by 3 bases and J by 8 bases, 13 bases remained unmatched. Germline loops: CDR1 SGHRS, CDR2 YFSETQ. This CDR3 has 16 residues. This chain's CDR3 is CASSSASPRGADEQFF. The CDR3 DNA reads as TGCGCCAGCAGCTCAGCCTCCCCGCGGGGGGCAGATGAGCAGTTCTTC.

The rearrangement joins TRBV12-3 or TRBV12-4 to TRBJ2-3; 13 nucleotides line up with TRBD2. The CDR3 is 17 amino acids. Trimming took 1 base from V and 6 from J; bases not matched to a gene: 7. The DNA of the CDR3 is TGTGCCAGCAGTTTAGTACTAGCGGGGGGGCCTGGCGATACGCAGTATTTT. Residues: CASSLVLAGGPGDTQYF.

Comment on this clonotype: This may stem from a read error, because a much larger clone lies one nucleotide away. The chain has TRBV28 and TRBJ2-4; weak D call: TRBD1 (6 bases). CDR1 and CDR2 from the germline V gene are MDHEN and SYDVKM. The CDR3 covers 13 residues. CDR3 residues: CAGSLRGKNIQYF. As DNA, the CDR3 is TGTGCCGGCAGTTTAAGGGGGAAAAACATTCAGTACTTC.

This clonotype was seen repeatedly, ten times or more. This chain links TRBV12-3 or TRBV12-4 with TRBJ1-1; D gene uncertain. V was cut by 6 bases and J by 0 bases, with 11 bases left in between. This CDR3 is 14 amino acids long. CDR3 loop: CASRLGFLNTEAFF. In nucleotides, the CDR3 is TGTGCCAGCAGGTTGGGATTCTTGAACACTGAAGCTTTCTTT.

The V gene is TRBV6-1, the J gene TRBJ2-2, with 7 bases lining up with TRBD2. V lost 7 bases, J lost 6 bases, and 5 bases stayed unmatched. This CDR3 contains 13 residues. Germline CDR1 reads MNHNS; CDR2 reads SASEGT. The CDR3 loop reads CASTEAGAGELFF. The CDR3, as DNA: TGTGCCAGCACCGAGGCGGGGGCCGGGGAGCTGTTTTTT.

This clonotype has just a few counts. The chain's CDR3 is CASRDLTRQLWGTEAFF. In DNA form, the CDR3 reads TGCGCCAGCAGAGATTTGACGCGGCAACTTTGGGGGACTGAAGCTTTCTTT. The chain employs TRBV10-2 and TRBJ1-1; possibly TRBD1 for D (5 bases). The CDR3 covers 17 residues. Trimming left V 6 bases short and J 5 bases short, with 25 bases between. CDR1 is WSHSY and CDR2 is SAAADI in the germline V gene.

This clonotype has at least ten counts. The gene calls are TRBV11-2 and TRBJ1-2; no reliable D call. This CDR3 is built from 12 residues. Trimming removed 1 base from V and 8 bases from J, with 8 bases in between. In germline, CDR1 is SGHAT, CDR2 FQNNGV. The CDR3 nucleotides read TGTGCCAGCAGCTTAGCCCACTTCGGCTACACCTTC. Its translation: CASSLAHFGYTF.

A note on this clonotype: The junction and the germline gene differ at one end; a read error may be behind it. The rearrangement links TRBV2 to TRBJ2-5; 12 nucleotides match TRBD2. Germline V gene sequence: CDR1 SNHLY, CDR2 FYNNEI. The CDR3 contains 14 residues. The CDR3 DNA follows: TGTGCCAGCAGCCTAGCGGGAGGGGAAGAGGCCCAGTACTTC. It is translated as CASSLAGGEEAQYF.

Ten or more counts support this clonotype. The genes are TRBV27 and TRBJ2-3, with a weak D call TRBD2 (7 bases). The CDR3 has 15 amino acids. V was cut by 3 bases and J by 7 bases, with 17 bases left in between. CDR1 is MNHEY and CDR2 is SMNVEV in the germline V gene (reference sequence). The CDR3 region has the DNA TGTGCCAGCAGTTTTTTAGCGAGGGGGGGCAATACGCAGTATTTT. Translated, it gives CASSFLARGGNTQYF.

This clonotype has ten or more counts. V gene TRBV19 combines with J gene TRBJ1-5; D possibly corresponds to TRBD1 (6 bases). V was pared by 9 bases and J by 0 bases, with 18 bases between. Per the germline V gene, CDR1 is LNHDA and CDR2 is SQIVND (reference sequence). This CDR3 contains 16 residues. The CDR3 sequence is CASQQGRLYSNQPQHF. In DNA form, the CDR3 reads TGTGCCAGCCAACAGGGACGATTGTATAGCAATCAGCCCCAGCATTTT.

Turning to this clonotype: Being one base from a much bigger clone, this may be a read error. The chain recombines TRBV11-2 with TRBJ2-7; D perhaps matches TRBD1 (7 bases). Germline V lookup: CDR1 SGHAT, CDR2 FQNNGV. The CDR3 is 16 residues long. The CDR3 DNA sequence: TGTACCAGCAGCTTAGTTAGGGGGCGGGGTCTCTACGAGCAGTACTTC. It is translated as CTSSLVRGRGLYEQYF.

The rearrangement links TRBV3-1 to TRBJ2-7, with D unclear. CDR3 length: 11 residues. The germline V gene has CDR1 LGHDT and CDR2 YNNKEL (reference sequence). Trimming left V 4 bases short and J 2 bases short, with 3 bases between. CDR3 in DNA: TGTGCCAGCAGCCCCCCCTACGAGCAGTACTTC. Translation gives CASSPPYEQYF.

The sample holds many counts of this clonotype. V gene TRBV7-9 combines with J gene TRBJ1-4, with a possible D match to TRBD1 (5 bases). Germline V gene data show CDR1 as SEHNR and CDR2 as FQNEAQ (reference sequence). The CDR3 has 17 amino acids. Trimming cost V 1 base and J 11 bases, with 23 bases left between them. CDR3 sequence reads: CASSLGRQIMDNGKLFF. CDR3 DNA: TGTGCCAGCAGCTTAGGAAGACAGATTATGGATAATGGGAAACTGTTTTTT.